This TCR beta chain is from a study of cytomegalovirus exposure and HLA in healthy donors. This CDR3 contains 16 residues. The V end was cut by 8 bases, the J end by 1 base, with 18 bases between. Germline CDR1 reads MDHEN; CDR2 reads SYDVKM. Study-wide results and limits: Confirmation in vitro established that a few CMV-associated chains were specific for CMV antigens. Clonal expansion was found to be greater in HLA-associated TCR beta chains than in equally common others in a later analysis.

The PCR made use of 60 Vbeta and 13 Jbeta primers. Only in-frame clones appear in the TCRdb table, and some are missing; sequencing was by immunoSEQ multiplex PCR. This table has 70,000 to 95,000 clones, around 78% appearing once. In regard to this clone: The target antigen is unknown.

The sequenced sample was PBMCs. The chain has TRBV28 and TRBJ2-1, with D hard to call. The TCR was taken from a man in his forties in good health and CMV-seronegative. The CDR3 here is CASGPGSVVSYNEQFF. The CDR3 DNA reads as TGTGCCAGCGGTCCAGGAAGTGTCGTGTCCTACAATGAGCAGTTCTTC.